The following is a TCR beta chain sequence with its context. This specimen comes from a study of early T cells in non-severe SARS-CoV-2 infection. TCRdb ran MiXCR on the 5' RACE reads and lists one entry per CDR3 protein. The sample lists 70,000 to 75,000 distinct CDR3 sequences, approximately 12% occurring once. Germline assignment: CDR1 SNHLY and CDR2 FYNNEI. V was clipped by 6 bases and J by 3 bases, with 6 bases between them. There are 11 residues in the CDR3. The chain links TRBV2 to TRBJ2-7, with D unresolved. The sequence was collected from an adult who was a healthcare worker with PCR-confirmed SARS-CoV-2 infection or an uninfected control (not recorded which). Sequenced: whole blood. As DNA, the CDR3 is TGTGCCAGCAGACTTTACTACGAGCAGTACTTC. It specifies CASRLYYEQYF.